These T cell receptor beta chains were read from a single sample in a study of regulatory T cells in long-lasting Graves disease. TCRdb analysed the multiplex PCR reads with MiXCR anew, one entry per CDR3 protein. The table has under 500,000 distinct CDR3 sequences, 20% seen once. The material sequenced was peripheral blood mononuclear cells (PBMCs), taken when the disease was refractory, from a patient treated with antithyroid drugs. The origin of the receptors is a female donor with Graves disease. CDR3s include the opening cysteine and the closing phenylalanine or tryptophan. A D gene is named only where the DNA matches it firmly. For some rows the clone size is stated as once, few or many, or as a class when expanded; others skip it.

TRBJ2-6 . . TRBV7-9 CASSLIQSGANVLTF TGTGCCAGCAGCTTAATCCAGTCTGGGGCCAACGTCCTGACTTTC
TRBJ1-1 . . TRBV29-1 CSVEGRREGGTEAFF TGCAGCGTCGAAGGACGGCGTGAAGGGGGCACTGAAGCTTTCTTT
TRBJ2-7 many TRBD1 TRBV30 CAWIETGGLYEQYF TGTGCCTGGATAGAGACAGGGGGCCTGTACGAGCAGTACTTC
TRBJ1-1 . TRBD1 TRBV28 CASSTGGGNTEAFF TGTGCCAGCAGTACAGGGGGGGGGAACACTGAAGCTTTCTTT
TRBJ2-7 few . TRBV4-3 CASSQAPLYEQYF TGCGCCAGCAGCCAAGCGCCACTCTACGAGCAGTACTTC
TRBJ2-2 . TRBD1 TRBV5-1 CASSTRQGNTGELFF TGCGCCAGCAGCACTAGACAGGGGAACACCGGGGAGCTGTTTTTT
TRBJ2-7 many . TRBV2 CASSERWGDEQYF TGTGCCAGCAGTGAAAGGTGGGGAGACGAGCAGTACTTC
TRBJ2-2 . . TRBV12-3/TRBV12-4 CASSQRAGELFF TGTGCCAGCAGTCAGAGGGCCGGGGAGCTGTTTTTT
TRBJ1-1 many . TRBV2 CASSETGNTEAFF TGTGCCAGCAGCGAGACGGGGAACACTGAAGCTTTCTTT
TRBJ2-2 few . TRBV25-1 CASSESLLGGELFF TGTGCCAGCAGCGAGTCCCTCTTAGGCGGGGAGCTGTTTTTT
TRBJ2-2 . TRBD1 TRBV2 CASRDRVGAGELFF TGTGCCAGCAGGGACAGGGTTGGGGCCGGGGAGCTGTTTTTT
TRBJ1-1 many . TRBV11-2 CASSLGTVNTEAFF TGTGCCAGCAGCCTCGGGACGGTGAACACTGAAGCTTTCTTT
TRBJ2-7 many . TRBV20-1 CSAREWGEQYF TGCAGTGCCCGCGAGTGGGGTGAGCAGTACTTC
TRBJ1-5 many . TRBV6-2/TRBV6-3 CASSGVGPGQPQHF TGTGCCAGCAGTGGCGTGGGCCCAGGGCAGCCCCAGCATTTT
TRBJ2-3 . . TRBV7-9 CASSLVGGRGPDTQYF TGTGCCAGCAGCTTAGTCGGTGGTCGAGGGCCAGATACGCAGTATTTT
TRBJ2-1 . . TRBV24-1 CATSRAGGKNEQFF TGTGCCACCAGTCGTGCAGGGGGGAAGAATGAGCAGTTCTTC
TRBJ2-3 . TRBD2 TRBV2 CASTEPPAGGFVDTQYF TGTGCCAGCACCGAGCCGCCAGCGGGAGGGTTTGTAGATACGCAGTATTTT
TRBJ1-1 few . TRBV7-9 CASSSLGGNTEAFF TGTGCCAGCAGCTCTCTGGGGGGGAACACTGAAGCCTTCTTT
TRBJ1-2 . . TRBV4-1 CASSQPYRGALPLGGYTF TGCGCCAGCAGCCAACCGTATCGGGGGGCGCTCCCCCTAGGTGGCTACACCTTC
TRBJ2-7 . TRBD1 TRBV5-6 CATFAGGQGNYEQYF TGTGCCACCTTCGCGGGGGGACAGGGGAACTACGAGCAGTACTTC
TRBJ1-2 . TRBD1 TRBV10-3 CATEEQPGQGLGAYGYTF TGTGCCACCGAAGAACAACCGGGACAGGGTCTTGGAGCCTATGGCTACACCTTC
TRBJ2-5 . . TRBV3-1 CASSQVYEETQYF TGTGCCAGCAGCCAAGTTTATGAGGAGACCCAGTACTTC
TRBJ2-2 . . TRBV28 CASSFGRGGTGELFF TGTGCCAGCAGTTTTGGCAGGGGTGGCACCGGGGAGCTGTTTTTT
TRBJ2-7 few . TRBV2 CASSIGGVWAGTRYEQYF TGTGCCAGCTCCATCGGTGGCGTATGGGCGGGCACGCGCTACGAGCAGTACTTC
TRBJ2-7 many . TRBV12-3/TRBV12-4 CASSHAQPGEISYEQYF TGTGCCAGCAGCCACGCCCAGCCAGGGGAGATTTCTTACGAGCAGTACTTC
TRBJ1-1 many . TRBV29-1 CSAQGQETEAFF TGCAGCGCCCAGGGGCAAGAGACTGAAGCTTTCTTT
TRBJ2-1 . . TRBV12-3/TRBV12-4 CASTDQGYRGNNEQFF TGTGCCAGCACCGACCAGGGGTATCGGGGGAACAATGAGCAGTTCTTC
TRBJ1-5 few . TRBV19 CASSILGVNQPQHF TGTGCCAGTAGTATTTTGGGGGTCAATCAGCCCCAGCATTTT
TRBJ1-5 . TRBD1 TRBV6-1 CASKSDRGRNQPQHF TGTGCCAGCAAATCAGACAGGGGCCGCAATCAGCCCCAGCATTTT
TRBJ1-5 . . TRBV20-1 CSARRQNYQPQHF TGCAGTGCTAGACGACAGAACTATCAGCCCCAGCATTTT
TRBJ2-7 . TRBD1 TRBV18 CASSPRGHATYEQYF TGTGCCAGCTCTCCCAGGGGGCATGCAACCTACGAGCAGTACTTC
TRBJ2-2 . TRBD2 TRBV7-2 CASSLLAGSGTTGELFF TGTGCCAGCAGCTTACTAGCGGGATCGGGTACCACCGGGGAGCTGTTTTTT
TRBJ2-7 few . TRBV29-1 CSVTPWEGGSSYEQYF TGCAGCGTTACCCCCTGGGAGGGGGGATCCTCCTACGAGCAGTACTTC
TRBJ2-7 . TRBD2 TRBV7-2 CASSPRRGDEQYF TGTGCCAGCAGCCCGAGACGGGGGGACGAGCAGTACTTC
TRBJ2-5 many TRBD2 TRBV27 CASSLRGGGAPQETQYF TGTGCCAGCAGTTTACGCGGCGGGGGGGCTCCACAAGAGACCCAGTACTTC
TRBJ2-7 once . TRBV7-8 CASSLALTGLGYEQYF TGTGCCAGCAGCTTAGCGCTTACAGGCCTAGGGTACGAGCAGTACTTC
TRBJ1-3 . . TRBV9 CASSVDGQGNTIYF TGTGCCAGCAGCGTAGATGGACAAGGAAACACCATATATTTT
TRBJ2-7 many TRBD2 TRBV6-1 CASNQAGGSYEQYF TGTGCCAGCAATCAAGCGGGAGGGTCCTACGAGCAGTACTTC
TRBJ1-4 many TRBD1 TRBV6-1 CASSMTPGQGFKLFF TGTGCCAGCAGTATGACACCGGGACAGGGTTTTAAACTGTTTTTT
TRBJ1-1 . . TRBV5-5 CASSLYQGRAFF TGTGCCAGCAGCTTGTATCAGGGGAGAGCTTTCTTT
TRBJ2-2 few . TRBV4-3 CASSQGNRDTGELFF TGCGCCAGCAGCCAAGGGAACAGGGACACCGGGGAGCTGTTTTTT
TRBJ1-1 few . TRBV18 CASSPLLDTEAFF TGTGCCAGCTCACCACTCTTGGACACTGAAGCTTTCTTT
TRBJ2-5 many . TRBV20-1 CSASTEYRVETQYF TGCAGTGCTTCTACAGAGTACCGAGTAGAGACCCAGTACTTC
TRBJ2-7 many TRBD1 TRBV28 CASSSHSDRGYEQYF TGTGCCAGCAGTTCGCATTCCGACAGGGGCTACGAGCAGTACTTC
TRBJ1-2 many TRBD1 TRBV28 CASIPGGGGYTF TGTGCCAGCATCCCAGGGGGAGGTGGCTACACCTTC
TRBJ1-2 many . TRBV6-1 CASSDHLGANYGYTF TGTGCCAGCAGTGACCACCTTGGAGCTAACTATGGCTACACCTTC
TRBJ1-1 many TRBD1 TRBV28 CASSLTGATNTEAFF TGTGCCAGCAGTTTAACAGGGGCAACGAACACTGAAGCTTTCTTT
TRBJ2-2 . . TRBV10-3 CATVAHRDTGELFF TGTGCCACTGTGGCCCATAGGGACACCGGGGAGCTGTTTTTT
TRBJ1-1 . . TRBV4-3 CASSQVPLNTEAFF TGCGCCAGCAGCCAAGTACCGTTGAACACTGAAGCTTTCTTT
TRBJ1-1 few . TRBV18 CASSPPGKPNTEAFF TGTGCCAGCTCACCACCGGGGAAGCCGAACACTGAAGCTTTCTTT
TRBJ1-1 many TRBD1 TRBV2 CASFLQGAIRAFF TGTGCCAGCTTTCTACAGGGGGCAATAAGAGCTTTCTTT